Presented here are 30 T cell receptor beta chains from one specimen sequenced in a study of tissue T cells after allogeneic stem cell transplantation. Libraries were prepared by immunoSEQ multiplex PCR; TCRdb keeps only in-frame clonotypes and omits some of them. The data hold approximately 4,100 clones, with roughly 50% observed a single time. The time point is: mouse harvest day 14 after allogeneic transplant. The graft held 10^6 splenic CD5+ T cells and 10^7 T-cell-depleted bone marrow cells. The sequencing sample was made of lymph node tissue. The receptor set was obtained from a female BALB/c mouse given C57BL/6 T cells with graft-versus-host disease after an allogeneic hematopoietic cell transplant.

A remark on this clone: Gene and germline names: mouse. The read is 1 residue too short to cover the CDR3 end, so that end is filled in from the germline J gene. The chain employs TRBV31 and TRBJ1-6; D uncertain. TRBJ1-6 is noted as an ORF with a role that remains uncertain. CDR1 GKSSPN and CDR2 SITVG come from the germline V gene. V was trimmed by 1 base and J by 5 bases, leaving 6 bases between them. The CDR3 covers 13 residues. The CDR3 here is CAWSPSNNSPLYF. The CDR3 bases that were read are TGTGCCTGGAGTCCCTCAAATAATTCGCCCCTCTAC.

The sample holds a few counts of this clone. Gene and germline names: mouse. The read gets to within 1 residue of the CDR3 end, and the germline J gene fills in the rest. The chain employs TRBV15 and TRBJ1-3; D is uncertain. The CDR3 loop spans 11 amino acids. CDR1 SGHND and CDR2 FRSKSL come from the germline V gene. The V and J ends lost 6 bases and 6 bases respectively, with 6 bases between them. CDR3 region: CASRVLNTLYF. The sequenced CDR3 bases are TGTGCCAGCAGGGTTCTAAATACGCTCTAT. Full variable domain (rest looked up from reference TRBV15 and TRBJ1-3): DAGVTQTPRHEVAEKGQTIILKCEPVSGHNDLFWYRQTKIQGLELLSYFRSKSLMEDGGAFKDRFKAEMLNSSFSTLKIQPTEPKDSAVYLCASRVLNTLYFGEGSRLIVV.

As regards this clone: The genes and germline here are from mouse. This CDR3 reads CASRQGGSYAEQFF. The CDR3 bases that were read are TGTGCCAGCAGACAGGGCGGGAGCTATGCTGAGCAGTTC. This chain links TRBV15 with TRBJ2-1; D possibly corresponds to TRBD1 (6 bases). The sequence runs out 1 residue before the end of the CDR3; the remainder is reconstructed from the germline J gene. Germline values: CDR1 SGHND, CDR2 FRSKSL. V was shortened by 6 bases and J by 3 bases, with 12 bases between the two germline ends. The length of the CDR3 is 14 residues.

Regarding this clone: Gene names follow the mouse nomenclature. The missing CDR3 end, 1 residue past where the read stops, is filled in from the germline J gene. This chain links TRBV3 with TRBJ2-2; 8 nucleotides align to TRBD2. CDR1 is SNHLY, CDR2 FYNGKV, per germline (reference sequence). The CDR3 totals 14 residues. V trimming: 3 bases; J trimming: 8 bases; junction bases outside the gene matches: 5. The CDR3 spells CASSLGGRTGQLYF. The CDR3 DNA, read in part, is TGTGCCAGCAGCTTGGGGGGGCGCACGGGGCAGCTCTAC.

This clone showed up just a few times. Genes and germline come from the mouse. The read comes to an end 1 residue before the CDR3 does, leaving the germline J gene to fill in the end. The gene calls are TRBV13-2 and TRBJ2-7; 8 nucleotides line up with TRBD1. The germline CDR1 and CDR2 sequences are NNHNN and SYGAGS (reference sequence). The CDR3 is made up of 15 amino acids. Unmatched junction bases numbered 9, after V lost 0 bases and J lost 7 bases. The CDR3 protein is CASGDEGQGAWEQYF. CDR3 DNA, as far as it was read: TGTGCCAGCGGTGATGAGGGGCAGGGGGCATGGGAACAGTAC.

In regard to this clone: Genes and germline come from the mouse. From the germline J gene comes the end of the CDR3, since the read stops 1 residue before it. V and J are TRBV23 and TRBJ2-7; the DNA was not compared with TRBD1, the D call given in the table. The germline V gene has CDR1 KGHTA and CDR2 FQNQQP. The CDR3 length is 12 residues. CDR3 DNA, as far as it was read: TGCTCCAGCAGTCAAACAGGCTATGAACAGTAC. Protein sequence: CSSSQTGYEQY. The complete CDR3 sequence is CSSSQTGYEQYF.

This clone showed up just a few times. Mouse gene names apply. The read terminates 1 residue ahead of where the CDR3 ends, so the germline J gene completes it. The chain employs TRBV26 and TRBJ1-3; D is undetermined. CDR1 is KGHPV, CDR2 FQNQEV, per germline (reference sequence). The CDR3 covers 15 residues. V lost 0 bases and J lost 0, with 6 bases in between. The covered CDR3 bases are TGTGCCAGCAGTCTGTCCGCAGGTTCTGGAAATACGCTCTAT. Translated, it gives CASSLSAGSGNTLY. The complete CDR3 protein is CASSLSAGSGNTLYF. The full variable domain, in which reference TRBV26 and TRBJ1-3 provide the parts outside the CDR3, is NSKVIQTPRYLVKGQGQKAKMRCIPEKGHPVVFWYQQNKNNEFKFLINFQNQEVLQQIDMTEKRFSAECPSNSPCSLEIQSSEAGDSALYLCASSLSAGSGNTLYFGEGSRLIVV.

As concerns this clone: Gene names denote mouse genes. The read ends 1 residue before the CDR3 terminus; that terminus is restored from the germline J gene. This rearrangement joins TRBV13-3 to TRBJ2-5; D may correspond to TRBD1 or TRBD2 (6 bases each). The V gene lost 7 bases and the J gene lost 4 bases, with 10 bases spanning the gap. The CDR3 runs to 12 residues. Germline V lookup: CDR1 NNHDY, CDR2 SYVADS. CDR3 bases read: TGTGCCAGCGCTAGGGGGGAAGACACCCAGTAC. Translated: CASARGEDTQY. From start to end, the CDR3 is CASARGEDTQYF.

This clone showed up just a few times. These gene names are mouse names. The CDR3 end lies 1 residue beyond the end of the read and is filled in from the germline J gene. The rearrangement uses TRBV13-2 and TRBJ1-4; 10 bases map to TRBD1. V lost 0 bases, J lost 6 bases, and 5 bases stayed unmatched. The CDR3 length is 16 residues. CDR1 and CDR2 (germline): NNHNN, SYGAGS (reference sequence). The sequenced part of the CDR3 DNA is TGTGCCAGCGGTGATGCCACCGGGACAGGGGACGAAAGATTATTT. It encodes CASGDATGTGDERLF. The full CDR3 sequence reads CASGDATGTGDERLFF.

As regards this clone: All gene names here are mouse names. From the germline J gene comes the end of the CDR3, since the read stops 1 residue before it. The V gene is TRBV3, the J gene TRBJ2-7; 11 bases are shared with TRBD2. The germline CDR1 and CDR2 sequences are SNHLY and FYNGKV (reference sequence). The CDR3 totals 14 residues. Trimming took 3 bases from V and 3 from J; bases not matched to a gene: 1. The sequenced part of the CDR3 DNA is TGTGCCAGCAGCTTGGGGACTGGGGGCTATGAACAGTAC. As protein: CASSLGTGGYEQY. The CDR3 in full is CASSLGTGGYEQYF. Full variable domain (remainder filled in from reference TRBV3 and TRBJ2-7): GPKVLQIPSHQIIDMGQMVTLNCDPVSNHLYFYWYKQILGQQMEFLVNFYNGKVMEKSKLFKDQFSVERPDGSYFTLKIQPTALEDSAVYFCASSLGTGGYEQYFGPGTRLTVL.

Note on this clone: Gene names are the mouse ones. The CDR3 end lies 1 residue beyond the end of the read and is filled in from the germline J gene. The rearrangement joins TRBV13-3 to TRBJ2-5; 13 bases line up with TRBD2. V lost 3 bases, J lost 1 base, and 2 bases stayed unmatched. This CDR3 contains 16 residues. CDR1 NNHDY and CDR2 SYVADS come from the germline V gene. The CDR3 loop reads CASSGGTGGDQDTQYF. The CDR3 bases that were read are TGTGCCAGCAGTGGCGGGACTGGGGGGGACCAAGACACCCAGTAC. The full variable domain, with the rest looked up from reference TRBV13-3 and TRBJ2-5, is EAAVTQSPRSKVAVTGGKVTLSCHQTNNHDYMYWYRQDTGHGLRLIHYSYVADSTEKGDIPDGYKASRPSQENFSLILELASLSQTAVYFCASSGGTGGDQDTQYFGPGTRLLVL.

On this clone: A single base is all that separates this from a far larger clone, so a read error is likely. Gene names and germline match the mouse. Other DNA sequences within the sample encode an identical CDR3. The CDR3 protein is CASSADWGFHEQYF. The sequenced part of the CDR3 DNA is TGTGCAAGCAGCGCGGACTGGGGGTTCCATGAACAGTAC. The V and J genes are TRBV16 and TRBJ2-7; TRBD2 matches 10 bases. The read falls 1 residue short of the CDR3 end, and the missing part is taken from the germline J gene. The CDR3 sequence is 14 residues long. Germline CDR1 is SGHSA and CDR2 is FRNQAP. J lost 5 bases, V lost 5 bases, and 6 bases had no gene match.

This clone is deemed medium-sized (0.01 to 0.1%). The listed genes are named as in mouse. Read coverage stops 1 residue before the CDR3 terminus; the germline J gene supplies the remainder. The chain employs TRBV3 and TRBJ2-1, with D unresolved. This CDR3 has 13 amino acids. Germline loops: CDR1 SNHLY, CDR2 FYNGKV (reference sequence). Trimming removed 0 bases at V and 8 bases at J, with 8 bases between. CDR3 residues: CASSLARGSEQFF. The sequenced CDR3 bases are TGTGCCAGCAGCTTAGCGCGGGGTTCTGAGCAGTTC.

A word on this clone: Gene and germline names: mouse. The read is 1 residue too short to cover the CDR3 end, so that end is filled in from the germline J gene. The chain has TRBV3 and TRBJ2-4, with 7 positions matching TRBD2. Germline CDR1 is SNHLY and CDR2 is FYNGKV (reference sequence). Trimming took 3 bases from V and 1 from J; bases not matched to a gene: 1. This CDR3 comprises 14 residues. CDR3 loop: CASSLGGGQNTLYF. The sequenced part of the CDR3 DNA is TGTGCCAGCAGCTTGGGGGGGGGTCAAAACACCTTGTAC.

This clone has only a few counts. Mouse gene names apply. The CDR3 end is not reached by the read, which stops 1 residue before it; the germline J gene fills it in. The V call is TRBV12-2, the J call TRBJ2-4; maybe TRBD1 (5 bases). Between the trimmed V and J ends, which lost 0 bases and 0 bases, there was a span of 6 bases. Germline CDR1 SGHLS, CDR2 HYDKME. The CDR3 contains 14 residues. The CDR3 protein is CASSLEGSQNTLYF. CDR3 DNA, as far as it was read: TGTGCCAGCTCTCTCGAGGGGAGTCAAAACACCTTGTAC.

By share of the sample, this clone is medium-sized. Gene names follow the mouse nomenclature. The read terminates 1 residue ahead of where the CDR3 ends, so the germline J gene completes it. The chain has TRBV26 and TRBJ2-7, with TRBD1 matching 8 bases. Trimming at V came to 2 bases and at J to 4 bases, leaving 1 base not matched to a gene. The germline V gene encodes CDR1 KGHPV and CDR2 FQNQEV (reference sequence). The CDR3 runs 13 residues. The part of the CDR3 DNA that was read is TGTGCCAGCAGTCTGCACAGGGGGTATGAACAGTAC. Translated, it gives CASSLHRGYEQY. Given in full, the CDR3 is CASSLHRGYEQYF.

In the case of this clone: Gene names and germline refer to mouse. The CDR3 end falls 1 residue outside the read, so it is completed with the germline J gene. The chain has TRBV12-2 and TRBJ2-1, with D perhaps TRBD2 (6 bases). CDR3 size: 13 residues. V lost 2 bases and J lost 3, with 7 bases in between. CDR1 and CDR2 from the germline V gene are SGHLS and HYDKME. The chain's CDR3 is CASSHGGYAEQFF. CDR3 DNA, as far as it was read: TGTGCCAGCTCTCATGGGGGCTATGCTGAGCAGTTC.

As concerns this clone: Each gene name is a mouse one. The CDR3 extends 1 residue past the end of the read, so its final part is completed from the germline J gene. V and J are TRBV31 and TRBJ1-1, with D uncertain. The CDR3 has 12 amino acids. Trimming stripped 2 bases from V and 1 base from J, with 5 bases between. Germline CDR1 reads GKSSPN; CDR2 reads SITVG. CDR3: CAWSKQNTEVFF. CDR3 bases read: TGTGCCTGGAGTAAACAAAACACAGAAGTCTTC.

Comment on this clone: The gene symbols are mouse symbols. The read finishes 1 residue shy of the CDR3 end, and the germline J gene is used to complete it. The chain has TRBV3 and TRBJ2-3; D is perhaps TRBD1 (6 bases). Trimming took 5 bases from V and 3 from J, leaving 9 bases between them. This CDR3 region has 13 residues. Germline V gives CDR1 SNHLY, CDR2 FYNGKV (reference sequence). The CDR3 is CASSPGQAETLYF. CDR3 DNA (partial): TGTGCCAGCAGCCCTGGACAGGCAGAAACGCTGTAT.

Concerning this clone itself: Gene names refer to mouse genes. The missing CDR3 end, 1 residue past where the read stops, is filled in from the germline J gene. This chain links TRBV3 with TRBJ2-3; the D gene is possibly TRBD1 (6 bases). V dropped 4 bases and J dropped 4 bases, with 9 bases sitting between them. CDR3 length equals 13 residues. CDR1 SNHLY and CDR2 FYNGKV come from the germline V gene (reference sequence). The covered CDR3 bases are TGTGCCAGCAGCTGGGGGACATCAGAAACGCTGTAT. Translation gives CASSWGTSETLY. The CDR3 in full is CASSWGTSETLYF.

A word on this clone: Mouse germline and gene names are used. Read sequence stops 1 residue before the CDR3 end, and the germline J gene provides the missing end. This sequence joins TRBV2 and TRBJ1-5; D gene uncertain. The germline CDR1 and CDR2 sequences are LGHNA and YSYQKL. Deletions cut 0 bases from V and 1 base from J, with 7 bases between. The CDR3 totals 15 residues. The DNA read from the CDR3 is TGTGCCAGCAGCCAAGACGGCAGGAACAACCAGGCTCCGCTT. Protein product: CASSQDGRNNQAPL. The full CDR3 protein reads CASSQDGRNNQAPLF.

This clone has only one observation. Mouse germline and gene names are used. The read terminates 1 residue before the CDR3 end, so the remaining end is supplied by the germline J gene. The chain uses TRBV26 and TRBJ2-7, with TRBD2 identical over 9 bases. CDR3 size: 13 residues. Looked up from germline, CDR1 is KGHPV and CDR2 is FQNQEV (reference sequence). With 2 bases clipped from V and 4 bases from J, the junction kept 0 bases outside the gene matches. The covered CDR3 bases are TGTGCCAGCAGTCTGCTGGGGGGGTATGAACAGTAC. Translated, it gives CASSLLGGYEQY. The full CDR3 is CASSLLGGYEQYF.

This clone has more than one count but fewer than ten. Here the gene names and germline are mouse. The read gets to within 1 residue of the CDR3 end, and the germline J gene fills in the rest. The chain joins TRBV3 to TRBJ2-4, with 9 bases aligning to TRBD2. The germline CDR1 and CDR2 sequences are SNHLY and FYNGKV (reference sequence). The V gene end was trimmed by 2 bases and the J gene end by 3 bases; junction bases not matched to a gene: 9. CDR3 length: 17 amino acids. CDR3 DNA (partial): TGTGCCAGCAGCTTAAGTTGGGGGGGCGCGGGACAAAACACCTTGTAC. The encoded protein is CASSLSWGGAGQNTLY. The full CDR3 reads CASSLSWGGAGQNTLYF.

This clone was seen a few times. Mouse germline and gene names are used. The read falls 1 residue short of the CDR3 end, and the missing part is taken from the germline J gene. The chain couples TRBV16 to TRBJ1-1, with TRBD1 matching 8 bases. There are 16 residues in the CDR3. V lost 0 bases, J lost 1 base, and 4 bases stayed unmatched. CDR1 SGHSA and CDR2 FRNQAP come from the germline V gene. The sequenced part of the CDR3 DNA is TGTGCAAGCAGCTTAGATGGCAGGGGGCAAAACACAGAAGTCTTC. The encoded protein is CASSLDGRGQNTEVF. The CDR3 in full is CASSLDGRGQNTEVFF.

Judged by abundance, this clone is medium-sized. Gene names denote mouse genes. The covered CDR3 bases are TGTGCCAGCAGTGACAGGGATGAACAGTAC. Translation gives CASSDRDEQY. The entire CDR3 is CASSDRDEQYF. The chain couples TRBV13-3 to TRBJ2-7, with a weak D call TRBD1 (5 bases). The read ends 1 residue early relative to the CDR3; the germline J gene fills the gap. The CDR3 length is 11 residues. V dropped 2 bases and J dropped 5 bases, with 5 bases sitting between them. In germline, CDR1 is NNHDY, CDR2 SYVADS.

In this sample, this clone turned up a few times. Gene labels here are mouse ones. The read is 1 residue too short to cover the CDR3 end, so that end is filled in from the germline J gene. The chain joins TRBV19 to TRBJ2-5; TRBD1 agrees at 8 bases. Trimming cost V 5 bases and J 3 bases; bases outside gene matches: 2. The CDR3 is made up of 13 amino acids. Germline CDR1 reads FNHDT; CDR2 reads SITEND (reference sequence). Here the CDR3 reads CASSRDRQDTQYF. CDR3 bases read: TGTGCCAGCAGCCGGGACAGGCAAGACACCCAGTAC.

By proportion, this clone is large. Mouse germline and gene names are used. Sequencing ends 1 residue short of the CDR3 end; the germline J gene provides the rest. The V call is TRBV29, the J call TRBJ2-4; 12 positions match TRBD2. CDR1 and CDR2 from the germline V gene are MSHET and SYDVDS. This CDR3 spans 16 amino acids. J lost 0 bases, V lost 3 bases, and 1 base had no gene match. CDR3 sequence: CASSLGLGGSQNTLYF. The DNA read from the CDR3 is TGTGCTAGCAGTTTGGGACTGGGGGGTAGTCAAAACACCTTGTAC.

In its sample, this clone ranks as large. The genes are named according to mouse. The CDR3 end lies 1 residue beyond the end of the read and is filled in from the germline J gene. The chain combines TRBV3 with TRBJ2-7; 9 bases agree with TRBD2. J was trimmed by 7 bases and V by 2 bases; bases with no gene match: 3. The CDR3 loop spans 13 amino acids. Germline lookup yields CDR1 SNHLY and CDR2 FYNGKV (reference sequence). Partial CDR3 DNA: TGTGCCAGCAGCTTAATGGGGGGGCGAGAACAGTAC. It codes for CASSLMGGREQY. The complete CDR3 reads CASSLMGGREQYF. Filled out from reference TRBV3 and TRBJ2-7, the complete variable domain reads GPKVLQIPSHQIIDMGQMVTLNCDPVSNHLYFYWYKQILGQQMEFLVNFYNGKVMEKSKLFKDQFSVERPDGSYFTLKIQPTALEDSAVYFCASSLMGGREQYFGPGTRLTVL.

To note about this clone: Genes and germline come from the mouse. The read ends 1 residue shy of where the CDR3 ends; the end is completed using the germline J gene. The gene calls are TRBV13-2 and TRBJ1-1; no clear D gene. The CDR3 runs 13 residues. CDR1 is NNHNN, CDR2 SYGAGS, per germline (reference sequence). Trimming removed 2 bases at V and 1 base at J, with 6 bases between. The sequenced CDR3 bases are TGTGCCAGCGGTGAAAGGCTAAACACAGAAGTCTTC. Translation: CASGERLNTEVF. The CDR3 in full is CASGERLNTEVFF.

As concerns this clone: At one boundary the junction diverges from the germline segment, which might be a read error. The gene names here belong to mouse. Read coverage stops 1 residue before the CDR3 terminus; the germline J gene supplies the remainder. The genes are TRBV19 and TRBJ2-7; a weak D match, TRBD2 (5 bases). CDR1 and CDR2 (germline): FNHDT, SITEND (reference sequence). CDR3 length: 12 amino acids. The CDR3 sequence is CASSITGYAQYF. The sequenced CDR3 bases are TGTGCCAGCAGTATAACTGGCTATGCACAGTAC.